The sequence of this TCR beta chain was determined in a study of shared clonotypes between healthy human individuals. Background on the study: CD4 naive and CD4 memory each took three plates per donor, while CD8 naive took two and CD8 memory one. The study's findings and limits: Inspection by rarefaction showed sorted-subset sequencing to be incomplete despite large depth. What naive subsets generally showed was a larger estimated richness than memory subsets showed.

As for this clone: Its antigen remains unidentified.

All participating donors were Caucasian adults from Nashville, Tennessee. Produced via immunoSEQ multiplex PCR; TCRdb's table is partial and in-frame only. The sample lists under 1,100,000 clones, more than 65% occurring once. V lost 5 bases, J lost 2 bases, and 13 bases lay in between. Germline CDR1 reads SGHTA; CDR2 reads FQGNSA. CDR3 length: 15 residues. The rearrangement uses TRBV7-2 and TRBJ2-1, with D tentatively TRBD1 (6 bases). Sequencing input: memory CD4+ T cells sorted from blood. The subset was: CD45RA-negative fraction. The TCR sequence derives from a man between 18 and 29 years old in good health. The CDR3: CASSPGQTTYNEQFF. As DNA, the CDR3 is TGTGCCAGCAGCCCCGGACAGACGACCTACAATGAGCAGTTCTTC.